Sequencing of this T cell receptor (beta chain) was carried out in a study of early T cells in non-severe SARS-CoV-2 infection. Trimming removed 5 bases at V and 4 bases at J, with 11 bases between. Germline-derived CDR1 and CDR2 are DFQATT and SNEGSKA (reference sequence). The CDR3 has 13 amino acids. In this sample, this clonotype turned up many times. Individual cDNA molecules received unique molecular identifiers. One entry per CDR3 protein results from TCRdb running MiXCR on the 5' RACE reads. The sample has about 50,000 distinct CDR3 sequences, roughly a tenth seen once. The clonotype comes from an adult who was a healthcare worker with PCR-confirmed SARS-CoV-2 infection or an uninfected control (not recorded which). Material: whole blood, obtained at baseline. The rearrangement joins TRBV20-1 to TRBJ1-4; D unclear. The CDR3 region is CSAPDGINEKLFF. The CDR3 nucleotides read TGCAGTGCTCCCGACGGAATTAATGAAAAACTGTTTTTT.